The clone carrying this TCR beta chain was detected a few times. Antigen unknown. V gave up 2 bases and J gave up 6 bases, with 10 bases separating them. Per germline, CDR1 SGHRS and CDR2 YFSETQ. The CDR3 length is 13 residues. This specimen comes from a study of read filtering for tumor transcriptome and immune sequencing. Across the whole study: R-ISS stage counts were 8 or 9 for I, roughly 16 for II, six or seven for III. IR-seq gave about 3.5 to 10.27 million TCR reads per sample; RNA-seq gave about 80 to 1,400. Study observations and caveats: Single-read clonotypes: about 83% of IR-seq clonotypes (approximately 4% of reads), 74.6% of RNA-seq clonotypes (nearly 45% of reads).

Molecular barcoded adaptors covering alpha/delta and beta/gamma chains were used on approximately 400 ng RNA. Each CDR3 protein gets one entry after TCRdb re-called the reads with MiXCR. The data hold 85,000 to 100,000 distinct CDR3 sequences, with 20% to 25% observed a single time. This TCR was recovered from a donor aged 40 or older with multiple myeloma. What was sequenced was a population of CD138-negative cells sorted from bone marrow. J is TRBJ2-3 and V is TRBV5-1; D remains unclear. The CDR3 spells CASSFGSADTQYF. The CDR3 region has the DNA TGCGCCAGCAGCTTTGGTTCGGCTGATACGCAGTATTTT.